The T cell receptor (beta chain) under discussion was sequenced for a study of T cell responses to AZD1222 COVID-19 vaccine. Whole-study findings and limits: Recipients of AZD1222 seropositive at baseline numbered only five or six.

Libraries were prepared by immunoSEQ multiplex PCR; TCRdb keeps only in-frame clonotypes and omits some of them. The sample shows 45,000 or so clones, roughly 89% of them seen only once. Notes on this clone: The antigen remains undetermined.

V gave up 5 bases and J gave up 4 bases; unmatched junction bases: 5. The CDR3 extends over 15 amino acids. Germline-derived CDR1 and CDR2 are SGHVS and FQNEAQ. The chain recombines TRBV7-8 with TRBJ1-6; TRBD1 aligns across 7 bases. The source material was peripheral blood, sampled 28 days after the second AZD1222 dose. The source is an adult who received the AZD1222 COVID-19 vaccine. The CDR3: CASSAVTGYNSPLHF. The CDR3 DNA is TGTGCCAGCAGCGCAGTGACAGGGTATAATTCACCCCTCCACTTT.